This T cell receptor (beta chain) stems from a study of cytomegalovirus exposure and HLA in healthy donors. The PCR employed 60 Vbeta primers together with 13 Jbeta primers. The assay was immunoSEQ multiplex PCR, and TCRdb's table has in-frame clones only and misses some. The table shows approximately 100,000 clones, with roughly 78% occurring only once. CDR1 SGHNT and CDR2 YYREEE come from the germline V gene (reference sequence). The CDR3 consists of 14 residues. The V gene end was trimmed by 5 bases and the J gene end by 11 bases; junction bases not matched to a gene: 8. The chain uses TRBV5-4 and TRBJ1-4, with 11 bases matching TRBD1. The sequenced sample consisted of PBMCs. This TCR was recovered from a woman in her thirties or forties in good health and CMV-seronegative. The CDR3, as DNA: TGTGCCAGCAGGCGGGACAGGGGGTCAGGCAAACTGTTTTTT. Amino acid sequence: CASRRDRGSGKLFF.